One and the same sample provided the 27 T cell receptor beta chains below, sequenced in a study of blood T cells in healthy people across ages. It was with a sample-barcoded 5' primer and a J-beta primer mix that a second PCR of about 6 to 12 cycles was run. MiXCR, applied by TCRdb to the 5' RACE reads, yields one record per CDR3 protein. In the table there are 1 million or so distinct CDR3 sequences, 20% to 25% of which are singletons. This sample also belongs to another study, concerning T cells of mothers and their children.

The material sequenced was blood. The receptors here all came from a girl aged 2-10 years in good health.

The chain employs TRBV29-1 and TRBJ2-3; 12 bases match TRBD2. The CDR3 has 16 amino acids. Losses at the gene ends were 5 bases for V and 0 bases for J; bases not matched to a gene: 6. CDR1 is SQVTM, CDR2 ANQGSEA, per germline. The CDR3 reads CSVRTSGATSTDTQYF. The CDR3 DNA sequence: TGCAGCGTTAGGACTAGCGGGGCGACTAGCACAGATACGCAGTATTTT.

The genes are TRBV20-1 and TRBJ2-1, with 9 bases matching TRBD2. Germline V gene lookup returns CDR1 DFQATT and CDR2 SNEGSKA (reference sequence). The V gene end was trimmed by 3 bases and the J gene end by 1 base; junction bases not matched to a gene: 10. CDR3 length: 17 amino acids. The CDR3 spells CSASPSGVARSYNEQFF. For the CDR3, the DNA is TGCAGTGCTAGCCCTAGCGGGGTGGCCCGGTCCTACAATGAGCAGTTCTTC.

The chain employs TRBV12-3 or TRBV12-4 and TRBJ1-1, with D unclear. V was clipped by 3 bases and J by 7 bases, with 9 bases between them. This CDR3 contains 12 residues. CDR3 residues: CASSLEAFEAFF. CDR3 coding DNA: TGTGCCAGCAGTTTGGAAGCCTTTGAAGCTTTCTTT.

A few counts support this clonotype. This chain joins TRBV10-2 and TRBJ2-1, with D maybe TRBD2 (5 bases). This CDR3 has 14 amino acids. V lost 8 bases and J 0 bases, leaving 11 bases between the germline ends. CDR1 WSHSY and CDR2 SAAADI come from the germline V gene. CDR3 protein: CASGSSSSYNEQFF. In nucleotides, the CDR3 is TGCGCCAGCGGGAGCTCGAGCTCCTACAATGAGCAGTTCTTC.

The genes are TRBV10-3 and TRBJ1-3; no clear D. This CDR3 spans 13 amino acids. Trimming cost V 6 bases and J 1 base, with 7 bases left between them. Germline CDR1 is ENHRY and CDR2 is SYGVKD. The CDR3 reads CAISEPSGNTIYF. CDR3 nucleotide sequence: TGTGCCATCAGCGAACCATCTGGAAACACCATATATTTT.

The V and J genes are TRBV7-8 and TRBJ1-1; D possibly corresponds to TRBD1 (5 bases). Germline V CDR1 and CDR2: SGHVS, FQNEAQ. There are 17 residues in the CDR3. V was trimmed by 3 bases and J by 0 bases, leaving 17 bases between them. The CDR3 reads CASSLGRVTSMNTEAFF. CDR3 nucleotide sequence: TGTGCCAGCAGCTTGGGCAGGGTGACTTCGATGAACACTGAAGCTTTCTTT.

The chain joins TRBV2 to TRBJ2-3; D call uncertain. V lost 2 bases to trimming and J lost 4 bases, with 10 bases between them. Germline values: CDR1 SNHLY, CDR2 FYNNEI. The CDR3 has 14 amino acids. CDR3: CASSEYGKADTQYF. The CDR3 DNA is TGTGCCAGCAGTGAATATGGTAAAGCAGATACGCAGTATTTT.

J is TRBJ2-5 and V is TRBV6-2 or TRBV6-3; no definite D call. The DNA matches TRBJ2-7 better at its end, which makes the J call doubtful. From germline, CDR1 is MNHEY and CDR2 SVGEGT. This CDR3 comprises 14 residues. CDR3 coding DNA: TGTGCCAGCAGCGAGAGATTTACTGAGGACGAGCAGTACTTC. It yields the protein CASSERFTEDEQYF.

The chain has TRBV27 and TRBJ1-1; D is undetermined. This CDR3 contains 13 residues. The V gene lost 2 bases and the J gene lost 8 bases, with 12 bases spanning the gap. Germline V gene data show CDR1 as MNHEY and CDR2 as SMNVEV (reference sequence). CDR3 nucleotide sequence: TGTGCCAGCAGTTTAGAAGGGATCGGAGAAGCTTTCTTT. Translating gives CASSLEGIGEAFF.

This chain links TRBV6-5 with TRBJ2-5; a possible D gene is TRBD1 (5 bases). There are 13 residues in the CDR3. Trimming took off 6 bases at V and 5 bases at J, with 13 bases between the two ends. Per germline, CDR1 MNHEY and CDR2 SVGAGI. In nucleotides, the CDR3 is TGTGCCAGCAGACCCCAGGGTTCTGAGACCCAGTACTTC. Its protein product is CASRPQGSETQYF.

This clonotype has only a few counts. The V call is TRBV9, the J call TRBJ1-2; D unresolved. This CDR3 has 12 residues. Germline-derived CDR1 and CDR2 are SGDLS and YYNGEE. The V end was cut by 7 bases, the J end by 8 bases, with 15 bases between. The CDR3 spells CASYSTAIGYTF. The CDR3 DNA sequence: TGTGCCAGCTACTCAACTGCTATCGGCTACACCTTC.

Remarks on this clonotype: Germline is not matched at one junction end, which may reflect a read error. V usage is TRBV28 and J usage is TRBJ1-1, with D unclear. This CDR3 is 13 amino acids long. CDR1 is MDHEN, CDR2 SYDVKM, per germline. In DNA form, the CDR3 reads TGTGCCAGCAGCCCCCGCCTAAACAGTGAAGCTTTCTTT. Its protein product is CASSPRLNSEAFF. The full variable domain, in which reference TRBV28 and TRBJ1-1 provide the parts outside the CDR3, is DVKVTQSSRYLVKRTGEKVFLECVQDMDHENMFWYRQDPGLGLRLIYFSYDVKMKEKGDIPEGYSVSREKKERFSLILESASTNQTSMYLCASSPRLNSEAFFGQGTRLTVV.

The chain joins TRBV20-1 to TRBJ1-5; possible D gene TRBD1, 5 bases. CDR1 and CDR2 from the germline V gene are DFQATT and SNEGSKA (reference sequence). The V end lost 6 bases, the J end lost 7 bases, and 13 bases lay between the germline ends. The CDR3 is 12 amino acids. As DNA, the CDR3 is TGCAGTGCCGGTGGGGGGGACCAGCCCCAGCATTTT. Translation gives CSAGGGDQPQHF.

This clonotype was detected only a few times. The chain recombines TRBV4-2 with TRBJ2-3; weak D call: TRBD2 (5 bases). Trimming took 5 bases from V and 2 from J, leaving 17 bases between them. This CDR3 is built from 16 residues. Germline V gene sequence: CDR1 LGHNA, CDR2 YNFKEQ. DNA of the CDR3: TGTGCCAGCAGCAACCCCGGGCGGGTCGTCACAGATACGCAGTATTTT. Residues: CASSNPGRVVTDTQYF.

This chain uses TRBV2 with TRBJ2-7; possibly TRBD1 for D (6 bases). Trimming stripped 6 bases from V and 0 bases from J, with 15 bases between. The V gene's germline CDR1 is SNHLY and CDR2 FYNNEI. The CDR3 extends over 15 amino acids. As DNA, the CDR3 is TGTGCCAGCAGCGGCGACCGGGACACCTCCTACGAGCAGTACTTC. This codes for CASSGDRDTSYEQYF. Filled out from reference TRBV2 and TRBJ2-7, the complete variable domain reads EPEVTQTPSHQVTQMGQEVILRCVPISNHLYFYWYRQILGQKVEFLVSFYNNEISEKSEIFDDQFSVERPDGSNFTLKIRSTKLEDSAMYFCASSGDRDTSYEQYFGPGTRLTVT.

This clonotype was seen only a few times. The J gene is TRBJ1-2, the V gene TRBV4-1; 7 positions match TRBD1. V lost 4 bases, J lost 6 bases, and 11 bases stayed unmatched. The CDR3 is 15 residues long. CDR1 and CDR2 from the germline V gene are MGHRA and YSYEKL. The CDR3 nucleotides are TGCGCCAGCAGCCGAGGAGACAGGGCCAGAGATGGCTACACCTTC. Its protein product is CASSRGDRARDGYTF.

This chain uses TRBV27 with TRBJ2-5, with unresolved D. The assigned J gene may be wrong: the sequence end matches TRBJ2-1 better. This CDR3 contains 15 residues. Germline CDR1 reads MNHEY; CDR2 reads SMNVEV (reference sequence). The CDR3 reads CASSFGAAVPDEQFF. The CDR3 DNA reads TGTGCCAGTTCTTTTGGTGCGGCGGTTCCTGATGAGCAGTTCTTC.

CDR3 protein: CASSPSEVWEQFF. The CDR3 coding sequence is TGCGCCAGCAGCCCCTCCGAGGTTTGGGAGCAGTTCTTC. V is TRBV4-1 and J is TRBJ2-7, with D unclear. The DNA end is more similar to TRBJ2-1, so the J call may be wrong. Germline CDR1 is MGHRA and CDR2 is YSYEKL. CDR3 length: 13 residues.

V and J are TRBV4-1 and TRBJ2-3; D gene unclear. The length of the CDR3 is 17 residues. Germline CDR1 and CDR2: MGHRA and YSYEKL. Trimming cost V 0 bases and J 5 bases, with 18 bases left between them. The CDR3 here is CASSQDLGLLVRDTQYF. In DNA, the CDR3 is TGCGCCAGCAGCCAAGATCTCGGGCTTCTTGTGAGAGATACGCAGTATTTT.

This clonotype has more than one count but fewer than ten. The chain carries TRBV6-6 and TRBJ1-5, with a weak D call TRBD1 (5 bases). CDR3 length: 16 residues. The germline V and J ends were trimmed by 0 bases and 6 bases, with 15 bases remaining between them. CDR1 is MNHNY, CDR2 SVGAGI, per germline (reference sequence). CDR3 sequence (DNA): TGTGCCAGCAGTTACTCGACTGTGGGGGACGGTCAGCCCCAGCATTTT. Encoded protein: CASSYSTVGDGQPQHF.

This chain joins TRBV27 and TRBJ2-1; TRBD2 aligns across 7 bases. Germline CDR1 and CDR2: MNHEY and SMNVEV (reference sequence). With 6 bases clipped from V and 8 bases from J, the junction kept 19 bases outside the gene matches. The CDR3 is 17 residues long. CDR3 nucleotide sequence: TGTGCCAGCAGCCCAGAGCCCCTAGCGGTACAGTGGGATGAGCAGTTCTTC. As protein: CASSPEPLAVQWDEQFF.

In its sample, this clonotype was seen a few times. The rearrangement uses TRBV28 and TRBJ2-1; 10 nucleotides align to TRBD2. Unmatched junction bases numbered 12, after V lost 11 bases and J lost 5 bases. CDR3 length: 15 amino acids. Germline CDR1 MDHEN, CDR2 SYDVKM. Here the CDR3 DNA reads TGTGCCGGCACCCGAGCGGGAGGGGAAAACAATGAGCAGTTCTTC. Protein sequence: CAGTRAGGENNEQFF.

The CDR3 nucleotides read TGTGCCAGCAGCTTGGCTTCTTTTAGTCTTCGGGGAATGGAGACCCAGTACTTC. It specifies CASSLASFSLRGMETQYF. The chain couples TRBV5-5 to TRBJ2-5; D possibly corresponds to TRBD2 (5 bases). Per the germline V gene, CDR1 is SGHKS and CDR2 is YYEKEE (reference sequence). The V end was cut by 0 bases, the J end by 5 bases, with 23 bases between. The CDR3 extends over 18 amino acids. Using reference TRBV5-5 and TRBJ2-5 for the parts outside the CDR3, the full variable domain is DAGVTQSPTHLIKTRGQQVTLRCSPISGHKSVSWYQQVLGQGPQFIFQYYEKEERGRGNFPDRFSARQFPNYSSELNVNALLLGDSALYLCASSLASFSLRGMETQYFGPGTRLLVL.

V gene TRBV28 combines with J gene TRBJ2-6, with 8 bases that match TRBD1. The germline gives CDR1 MDHEN, CDR2 SYDVKM. The V gene end was trimmed by 6 bases and the J gene end by 4 bases; junction bases not matched to a gene: 5. The CDR3 consists of 15 residues. The DNA for the CDR3 is TGTGCCAGCAGGTCCAGGGGGCTCGGGGCCAACGTCCTGACTTTC. It translates to CASRSRGLGANVLTF.

This clonotype was counted between two and nine times. The V and J genes are TRBV12-3 or TRBV12-4 and TRBJ1-2; the D gene is possibly TRBD1 (5 bases). The length of the CDR3 is 14 residues. Trimming removed 2 bases at V and 3 bases at J, with 10 bases between. The CDR3 loop is CASSLTDSYYGYTF. The DNA of the CDR3 is TGTGCCAGCAGTTTAACCGACAGCTACTATGGCTACACCTTC.

This clonotype was seen more than once but under ten times. This CDR3 reads CASSLDPGGREQYF. The CDR3 region has the DNA TGCGCCAGCAGCTTGGACCCGGGGGGCCGCGAGCAGTACTTC. V is TRBV5-1 and J is TRBJ2-7; D might be TRBD2 (7 bases). The CDR3 has 14 residues. V lost 0 bases and J lost 6, with 13 bases in between. CDR1 is SGHRS and CDR2 is YFSETQ in the germline V gene.

The J gene is TRBJ2-1, the V gene TRBV20-1; D possibly uses TRBD1 or TRBD2 (6 bases each). CDR3 length: 14 amino acids. Germline lookup yields CDR1 DFQATT and CDR2 SNEGSKA (reference sequence). CDR3 in DNA: TGCAGCGCTTTAGGGGGGAGCTCCTACAATGAGCAGTTCTTC. Amino acids: CSALGGSSYNEQFF.